This TCR beta chain was obtained from a study of T-cell memory formation after mild COVID-19. The V gene's germline CDR1 is MDHEN and CDR2 SYDVKM. CDR3 size: 17 residues. Trimming left V 6 bases short and J 6 bases short, with 26 bases between. From the 5' RACE reads, TCRdb called clonotypes with MiXCR, one entry per CDR3 protein. Among 300,000 to 350,000 distinct CDR3 sequences listed, approximately 15% were seen once. Notes on this clonotype: The antigen is unknown.

Study-level findings and limits: Pre-infection memory held some responding clones, suggesting pre-existing cross-reactive T cells responded.

Sequenced input: PBMCs or a T cell subset sorted from them (not recorded which). V and J are TRBV28 and TRBJ1-2; D perhaps matches TRBD1 (5 bases). The sequence came from a man aged 18 to 30 who had mild COVID-19 (a few samples of this study predate the infection). Cell type and time point are not known. For the CDR3, the DNA is TGTGCCAGCAGCCGGGGCCAGAACTTCTACGGGGGTCATGGCTACACCTTC. Protein: CASSRGQNFYGGHGYTF.